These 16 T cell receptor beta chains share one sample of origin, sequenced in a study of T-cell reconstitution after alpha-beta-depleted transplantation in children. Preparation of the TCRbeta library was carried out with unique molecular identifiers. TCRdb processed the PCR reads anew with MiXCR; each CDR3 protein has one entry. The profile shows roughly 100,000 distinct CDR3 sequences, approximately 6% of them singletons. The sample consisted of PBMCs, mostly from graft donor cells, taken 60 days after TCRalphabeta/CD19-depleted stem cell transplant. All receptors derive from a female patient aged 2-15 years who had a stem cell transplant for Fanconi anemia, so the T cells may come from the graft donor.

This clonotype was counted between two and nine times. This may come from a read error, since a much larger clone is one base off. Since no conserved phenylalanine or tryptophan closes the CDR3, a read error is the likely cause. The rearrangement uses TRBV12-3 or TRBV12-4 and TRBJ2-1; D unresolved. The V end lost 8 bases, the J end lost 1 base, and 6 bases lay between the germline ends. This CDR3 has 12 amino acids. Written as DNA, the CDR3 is TGTGCCAGCGGACCTTCCTACAATGAGCAGTTCTGC. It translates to CASGPSYNEQFC.

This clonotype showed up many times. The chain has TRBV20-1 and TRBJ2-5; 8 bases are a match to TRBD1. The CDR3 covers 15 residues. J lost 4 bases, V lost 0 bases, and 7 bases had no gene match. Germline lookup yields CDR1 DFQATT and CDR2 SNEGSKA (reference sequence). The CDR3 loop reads CSARDATRGRETQYF. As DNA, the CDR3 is TGCAGTGCTAGAGATGCCACCAGGGGGCGAGAGACCCAGTACTTC.

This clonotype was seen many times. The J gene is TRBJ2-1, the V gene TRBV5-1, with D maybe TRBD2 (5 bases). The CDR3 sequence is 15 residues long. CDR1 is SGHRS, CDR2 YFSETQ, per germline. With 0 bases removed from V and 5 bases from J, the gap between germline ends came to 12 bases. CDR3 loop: CASSLAAGVNNEQFF. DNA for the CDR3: TGCGCCAGCAGCTTGGCTGCCGGGGTGAACAATGAGCAGTTCTTC.

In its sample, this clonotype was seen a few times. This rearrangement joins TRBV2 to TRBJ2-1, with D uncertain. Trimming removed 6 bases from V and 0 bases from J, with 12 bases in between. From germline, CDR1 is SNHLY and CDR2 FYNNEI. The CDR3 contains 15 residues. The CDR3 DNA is TGTGCCAGCAGCATTAGCACCGACTCCTACAATGAGCAGTTCTTC. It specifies CASSISTDSYNEQFF. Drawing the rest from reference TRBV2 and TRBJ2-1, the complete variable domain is EPEVTQTPSHQVTQMGQEVILRCVPISNHLYFYWYRQILGQKVEFLVSFYNNEISEKSEIFDDQFSVERPDGSNFTLKIRSTKLEDSAMYFCASSISTDSYNEQFFGPGTRLTVL.

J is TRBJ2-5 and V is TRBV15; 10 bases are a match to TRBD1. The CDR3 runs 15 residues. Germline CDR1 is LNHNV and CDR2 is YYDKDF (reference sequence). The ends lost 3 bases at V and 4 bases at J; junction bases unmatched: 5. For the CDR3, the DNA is TGTGCCACCAGCAGCAGGGACAGGGGAAGAGAGACCCAGTACTTC. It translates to CATSSRDRGRETQYF.

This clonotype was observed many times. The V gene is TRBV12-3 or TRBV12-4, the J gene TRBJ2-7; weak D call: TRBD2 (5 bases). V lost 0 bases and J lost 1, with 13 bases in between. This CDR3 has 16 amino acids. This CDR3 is CASSLAGATKSYEQYF. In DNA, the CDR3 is TGTGCCAGCAGTTTAGCGGGAGCCACCAAATCCTACGAGCAGTACTTC.

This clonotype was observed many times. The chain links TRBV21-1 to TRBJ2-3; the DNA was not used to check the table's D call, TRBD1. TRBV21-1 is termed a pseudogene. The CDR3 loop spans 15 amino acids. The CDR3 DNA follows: TGTGCCAGCAGCAATGGGGACAGATGCGCAGATACGCAGTATTTT. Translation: CASSNGDRCADTQYF.

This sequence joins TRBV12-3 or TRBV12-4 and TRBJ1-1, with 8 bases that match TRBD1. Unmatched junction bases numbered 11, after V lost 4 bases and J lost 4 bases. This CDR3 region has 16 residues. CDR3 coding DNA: TGTGCCAGCAGTTCTGGATGGCTACAGGGGGTCACTGAAGCTTTCTTT. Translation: CASSSGWLQGVTEAFF.

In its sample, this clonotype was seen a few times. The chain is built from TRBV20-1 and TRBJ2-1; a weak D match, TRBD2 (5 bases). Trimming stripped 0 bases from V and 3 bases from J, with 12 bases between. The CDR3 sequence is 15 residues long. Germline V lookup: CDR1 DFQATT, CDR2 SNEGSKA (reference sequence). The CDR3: CSARDVGRLYNEQFF. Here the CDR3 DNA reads TGCAGTGCTAGAGACGTGGGGAGACTCTACAATGAGCAGTTCTTC.

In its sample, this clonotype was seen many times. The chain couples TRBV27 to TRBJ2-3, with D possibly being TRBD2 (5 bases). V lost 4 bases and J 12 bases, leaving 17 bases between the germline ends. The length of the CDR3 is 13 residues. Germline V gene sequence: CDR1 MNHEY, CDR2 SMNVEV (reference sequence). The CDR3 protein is CASSSTTRSQQYF. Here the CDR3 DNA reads TGTGCCAGCAGTTCCACTACTAGATCCCAACAGTATTTT.

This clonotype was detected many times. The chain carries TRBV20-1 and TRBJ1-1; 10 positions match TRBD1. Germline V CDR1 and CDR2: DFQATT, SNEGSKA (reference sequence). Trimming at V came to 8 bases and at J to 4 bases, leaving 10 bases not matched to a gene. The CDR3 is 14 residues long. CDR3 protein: CSPNRQGAVTEAFF. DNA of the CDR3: TGCAGTCCAAACCGACAGGGGGCGGTCACTGAAGCTTTCTTT.

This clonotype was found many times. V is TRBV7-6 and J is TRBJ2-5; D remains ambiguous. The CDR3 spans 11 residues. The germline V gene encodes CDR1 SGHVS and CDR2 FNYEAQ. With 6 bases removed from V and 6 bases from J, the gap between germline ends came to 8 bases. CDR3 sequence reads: CASSDRQTQYF. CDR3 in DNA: TGTGCCAGCAGTGATCGACAGACCCAGTACTTC.

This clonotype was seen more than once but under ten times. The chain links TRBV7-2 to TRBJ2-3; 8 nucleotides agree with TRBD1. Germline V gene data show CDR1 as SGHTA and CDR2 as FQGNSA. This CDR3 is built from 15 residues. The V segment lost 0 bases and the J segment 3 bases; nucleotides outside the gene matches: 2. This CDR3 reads CASSLARGQTDTQYF. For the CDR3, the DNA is TGTGCCAGCAGCTTAGCCAGGGGGCAAACAGATACGCAGTATTTT.

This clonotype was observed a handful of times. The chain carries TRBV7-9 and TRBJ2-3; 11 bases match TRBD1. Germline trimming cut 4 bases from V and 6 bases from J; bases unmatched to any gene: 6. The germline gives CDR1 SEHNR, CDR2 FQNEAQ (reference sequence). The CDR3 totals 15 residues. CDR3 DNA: TGTGCCAGCAGCTCGGACAGGGGGCTCGGGGATACGCAGTATTTT. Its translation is CASSSDRGLGDTQYF. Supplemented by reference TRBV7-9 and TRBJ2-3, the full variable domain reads DTGVSQNPRHKITKRGQNVTFRCDPISEHNRLYWYRQTLGQGPEFLTYFQNEAQLEKSRLLSDRFSAERPKGSFSTLEIQRTEQGDSAMYLCASSSDRGLGDTQYFGPGTRLTVL.

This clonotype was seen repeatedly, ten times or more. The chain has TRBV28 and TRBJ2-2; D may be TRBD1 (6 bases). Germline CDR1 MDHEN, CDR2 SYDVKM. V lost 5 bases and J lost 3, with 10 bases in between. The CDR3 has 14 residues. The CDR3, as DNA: TGTGCCAGCAGTACAGGGCTGTACACCGGGGAGCTGTTTTTT. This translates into CASSTGLYTGELFF. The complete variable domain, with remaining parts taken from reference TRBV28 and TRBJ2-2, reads DVKVTQSSRYLVKRTGEKVFLECVQDMDHENMFWYRQDPGLGLRLIYFSYDVKMKEKGDIPEGYSVSREKKERFSLILESASTNQTSMYLCASSTGLYTGELFFGEGSRLTVL.

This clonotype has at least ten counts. CDR3 region: CASSLTSLAKNIQYF. The CDR3 DNA is TGTGCCAGCAGCTTGACAAGTCTAGCCAAAAACATTCAGTACTTC. The rearrangement uses TRBV5-5 and TRBJ2-4, with no clear D. This CDR3 contains 15 residues. V gave up 1 base and J gave up 0 bases, with 8 bases separating them. In germline, CDR1 is SGHKS, CDR2 YYEKEE (reference sequence).